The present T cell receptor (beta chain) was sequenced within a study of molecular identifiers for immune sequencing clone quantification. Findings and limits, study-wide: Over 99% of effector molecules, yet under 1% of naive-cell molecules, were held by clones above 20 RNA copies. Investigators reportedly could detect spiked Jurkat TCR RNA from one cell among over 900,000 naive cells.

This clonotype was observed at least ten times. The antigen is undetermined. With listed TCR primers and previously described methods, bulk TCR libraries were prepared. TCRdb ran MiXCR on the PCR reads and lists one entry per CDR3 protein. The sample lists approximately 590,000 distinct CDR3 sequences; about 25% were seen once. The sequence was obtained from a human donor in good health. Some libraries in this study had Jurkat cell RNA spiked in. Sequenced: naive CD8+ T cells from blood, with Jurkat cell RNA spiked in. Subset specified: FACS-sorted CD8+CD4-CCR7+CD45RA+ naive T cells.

CDR3 nucleotide sequence: TGTGCCAGCACCCCGAAGGAGGGAGAGGATGCTGGCTACACCTTC. This sequence encodes CASTPKEGEDAGYTF. The rearrangement links TRBV7-9 to TRBJ1-2, with D uncertain. The CDR3 totals 15 residues. V was shortened by 7 bases and J by 7 bases, with 22 bases between the two germline ends. Germline V gives CDR1 SEHNR, CDR2 FQNEAQ (reference sequence).